These 25 T cell receptor beta chains were all obtained from the same sample, sequenced in a study of cytomegalovirus exposure and HLA in healthy donors. The PCR ran on 60 Vbeta and 13 Jbeta primers. Libraries were prepared by immunoSEQ multiplex PCR; TCRdb keeps only in-frame clonotypes and omits some of them. The sample lists 140,000 to 150,000 clones, approximately 85% seen once, with around 0.51% in the top ten. The sequencing sample was made of PBMCs. These receptors were taken from a woman aged 40 to 50 in good health and CMV-seronegative.

This sequence joins TRBV2 and TRBJ2-1; 7 nucleotides line up with TRBD1. Unmatched junction bases numbered 12, after V lost 6 bases and J lost 7 bases. CDR1 is SNHLY and CDR2 is FYNNEI in the germline V gene. The CDR3 runs 15 residues. For the CDR3, the DNA is TGTGCCAGCAGCTCAGGGGGAAAGGCGGGTAATGAGCAGTTCTTC. Translated, it gives CASSSGGKAGNEQFF.

This clone was recorded only once. The rearrangement uses TRBV6-1 and TRBJ2-5; a possible D gene is TRBD1 (5 bases). The CDR3 contains 13 residues. Trimming left V 5 bases short and J 3 bases short, with 10 bases between. Per germline, CDR1 MNHNS and CDR2 SASEGT. CDR3 nucleotide sequence: TGTGCCAGCAGTAGCAGGGTGGAAGAGACCCAGTACTTC. This gives the protein CASSSRVEETQYF.

The CDR3 bases are TGTGCCAGCAGTGAACAGAAGAGGAATTCACCCCTCCACTTT. This encodes CASSEQKRNSPLHF. The V call is TRBV2, the J call TRBJ1-6; D gene uncertain. Trimming removed 2 bases at V and 7 bases at J, with 9 bases between. This CDR3 region has 14 residues. The germline V gene has CDR1 SNHLY and CDR2 FYNNEI.

The rearrangement links TRBV7-9 to TRBJ2-6; 9 bases match TRBD1. Germline trimming cut 6 bases from V and 2 bases from J; bases unmatched to any gene: 2. The germline V gene encodes CDR1 SEHNR and CDR2 FQNEAQ (reference sequence). The CDR3 is 15 amino acids. CDR3 loop: CASSRTGAGANVLTF. As DNA, the CDR3 is TGTGCCAGCAGTCGGACAGGGGCTGGGGCCAACGTCCTGACTTTC.

This chain joins TRBV27 and TRBJ1-4; the D is unclear. The V gene lost 2 bases and the J gene lost 0 bases, with 13 bases spanning the gap. Germline lookup yields CDR1 MNHEY and CDR2 SMNVEV (reference sequence). This CDR3 is built from 17 residues. The CDR3 bases are TGTGCCAGCAGTTTAACCCCAGGCTTTGCAACTAATGAAAAACTGTTTTTT. Protein product: CASSLTPGFATNEKLFF.

The V call is TRBV5-1, the J call TRBJ1-4, with a possible D match to TRBD1 (6 bases). Looked up from germline, CDR1 is SGHRS and CDR2 is YFSETQ. This CDR3 contains 16 residues. Trimming removed 2 bases at V and 5 bases at J, with 16 bases between. The CDR3 region is CASSLLPRGLNEKLFF. Here the CDR3 DNA reads TGCGCCAGCAGCTTACTCCCCAGGGGCCTAAATGAAAAACTGTTTTTT.

V gene TRBV6-1 combines with J gene TRBJ2-5; tentative D call: TRBD1 (6 bases). CDR1 and CDR2 (germline): MNHNS, SASEGT. The CDR3 extends over 13 amino acids. The V and J ends lost 3 bases and 2 bases respectively, with 7 bases between them. CDR3 sequence: CASSEQGQETQYF. The CDR3 region has the DNA TGTGCCAGCAGTGAGCAGGGGCAAGAGACCCAGTACTTC.

The chain joins TRBV15 to TRBJ2-2; TRBD1 might be the D (6 bases). Germline V lookup: CDR1 LNHNV, CDR2 YYDKDF (reference sequence). The CDR3 has 19 amino acids. The V end lost 2 bases, the J end lost 4 bases, and 23 bases lay between the germline ends. CDR3 region: CATSRWPFQGFRGTGELFF. The CDR3 coding sequence is TGTGCCACCAGCAGATGGCCCTTCCAGGGATTCAGGGGCACCGGGGAGCTGTTTTTT.

The chain carries TRBV6-5 and TRBJ2-3; 7 bases map to TRBD2. The CDR3 covers 13 residues. Unmatched junction bases numbered 5, after V lost 4 bases and J lost 7 bases. Germline CDR1 MNHEY, CDR2 SVGAGI. The CDR3 nucleotides are TGTGCCAGCAGTTCGCGACTAGCCAATACGCAGTATTTT. Residues: CASSSRLANTQYF.

This clone was picked up a small number of times. The chain joins TRBV5-1 to TRBJ2-4; the D is unclear. CDR1 is SGHRS and CDR2 is YFSETQ in the germline V gene. Deletions cut 1 base from V and 0 bases from J, with 5 bases between. The CDR3 extends over 14 amino acids. In nucleotides, the CDR3 is TGCGCCAGCAGCTTGAGACTAGCCAAAAACATTCAGTACTTC. Its translation is CASSLRLAKNIQYF.

The V and J genes are TRBV30 and TRBJ1-1, with 10 bases lining up with TRBD1. This CDR3 is 15 amino acids long. Trimming at V came to 2 bases and at J to 0 bases, leaving 3 bases not matched to a gene. Germline CDR1 reads GTSNPN; CDR2 reads SVGIG (reference sequence). The CDR3 is CAWSRQGAMNTEAFF. CDR3 DNA: TGTGCCTGGAGTCGACAGGGGGCCATGAACACTGAAGCTTTCTTT.

CDR3 sequence reads: CASKTGANTGELFF. CDR3 DNA: TGCGCCAGCAAGACAGGCGCGAACACCGGGGAGCTGTTTTTT. The V and J genes are TRBV5-1 and TRBJ2-2, with D possibly being TRBD1 (6 bases). The V and J ends lost 6 bases and 0 bases respectively, with 9 bases between them. The CDR3 covers 14 residues. Germline lookup yields CDR1 SGHRS and CDR2 YFSETQ.

The chain employs TRBV11-2 and TRBJ2-5; 9 nucleotides align to TRBD1. Germline CDR1 reads SGHAT; CDR2 reads FQNNGV. This CDR3 region has 14 residues. The junction had 2 bases not matched to a gene; V was cut back by 3 bases and J by 3 bases. The CDR3 region is CASSFWDREETQYF. The CDR3 DNA follows: TGTGCCAGCAGCTTTTGGGACAGGGAAGAGACCCAGTACTTC. The full variable domain, rest sourced from reference TRBV11-2 and TRBJ2-5, is EAGVAQSPRYKIIEKRQSVAFWCNPISGHATLYWYQQILGQGPKLLIQFQNNGVVDDSQLPKDRFSAERLKGVDSTLKIQPAKLEDSAVYLCASSFWDREETQYFGPGTRLLVL.

The rearrangement joins TRBV28 to TRBJ1-3; a weak D match, TRBD1 (6 bases). V lost 3 bases, J lost 4 bases, and 13 bases lay in between. There are 15 residues in the CDR3. Germline CDR1 and CDR2: MDHEN and SYDVKM. This chain's CDR3 is CASSFPQGWGNTIYF. CDR3 DNA: TGTGCCAGCAGTTTCCCTCAGGGGTGGGGAAACACCATATATTTT. Filled out from reference TRBV28 and TRBJ1-3, the complete variable domain reads DVKVTQSSRYLVKRTGEKVFLECVQDMDHENMFWYRQDPGLGLRLIYFSYDVKMKEKGDIPEGYSVSREKKERFSLILESASTNQTSMYLCASSFPQGWGNTIYFGEGSWLTVV.

This chain links TRBV7-2 with TRBJ1-6; TRBD1 agrees at 7 bases. This CDR3 has 14 amino acids. The J segment lost 7 bases and the V segment lost 5 bases, leaving 5 bases of the junction unmatched. The germline V gene encodes CDR1 SGHTA and CDR2 FQGNSA. The CDR3 DNA is TGTGCCAGCAGCCCGCGGGACAGAAATTCACCCCTCCACTTT. Amino acids: CASSPRDRNSPLHF.

This rearrangement joins TRBV19 to TRBJ1-5; D is perhaps TRBD1 (5 bases). The V gene lost 7 bases and the J gene lost 5 bases, with 15 bases spanning the gap. Germline V gene sequence: CDR1 LNHDA, CDR2 SQIVND (reference sequence). The CDR3 has 14 residues. This chain's CDR3 is CASIATAPYQPQHF. The CDR3 nucleotides are TGTGCCAGTATCGCGACAGCACCTTATCAGCCCCAGCATTTT.

The chain is built from TRBV7-2 and TRBJ1-1, with D possibly TRBD1 on 6 matching bases. The length of the CDR3 is 16 residues. Germline V gene sequence: CDR1 SGHTA, CDR2 FQGNSA. V was pared by 6 bases and J by 2 bases, with 19 bases between. In nucleotides, the CDR3 is TGTGCCAGCAGACTTCGGGGGGGGCACGGTAACACTGAAGCTTTCTTT. The encoded protein is CASRLRGGHGNTEAFF.

V gene TRBV6-5 combines with J gene TRBJ2-1; TRBD2 is a possible D gene (5 bases). The CDR3 length is 14 residues. Germline-derived CDR1 and CDR2 are MNHEY and SVGAGI. The V gene lost 3 bases and the J gene lost 2 bases, with 8 bases spanning the gap. The CDR3 spells CASSYLATYNEQFF. The CDR3 DNA reads TGTGCCAGCAGTTATTTAGCGACCTACAATGAGCAGTTCTTC.

The rearrangement links TRBV9 to TRBJ2-1, with a weak D call TRBD1 (6 bases). Germline lookup yields CDR1 SGDLS and CDR2 YYNGEE. Trimming removed 0 bases from V and 0 bases from J, with 10 bases in between. This CDR3 has 16 amino acids. CDR3 sequence (DNA): TGTGCCAGCAGCGTAGTTCAGGGGAGCTCCTACAATGAGCAGTTCTTC. This codes for CASSVVQGSSYNEQFF. The full variable domain, with the rest looked up from reference TRBV9 and TRBJ2-1, is DSGVTQTPKHLITATGQRVTLRCSPRSGDLSVYWYQQSLDQGLQFLIQYYNGEERAKGNILERFSAQQFPDLHSELNLSSLELGDSALYFCASSVVQGSSYNEQFFGPGTRLTVL.

Only one count was recorded for this clone. The chain joins TRBV5-1 to TRBJ2-7, with 12 nucleotides matching TRBD2. Germline V gives CDR1 SGHRS, CDR2 YFSETQ. The CDR3 spans 19 residues. The trim removed 4 bases at V and 2 bases at J, leaving 16 bases unmatched. In DNA, the CDR3 is TGCGCCAGCAGCCTACGGACAGGGAGGCTAGCGGGAGGGACCTACGAGCAGTACTTC. Its translation is CASSLRTGRLAGGTYEQYF.

This chain joins TRBV7-6 and TRBJ1-5, with D perhaps matching TRBD1 (6 bases). V lost 1 base and J 5 bases, leaving 18 bases between the germline ends. Looked up from germline, CDR1 is SGHVS and CDR2 is FNYEAQ. The CDR3 runs 17 residues. CDR3: CASSLGPNRAPHQPQHF. The CDR3 DNA sequence: TGTGCCAGCAGCTTAGGACCGAACAGGGCCCCCCATCAGCCCCAGCATTTT. The whole variable domain, remainder taken from reference TRBV7-6 and TRBJ1-5, is GAGVSQSPRYKVTKRGQDVALRCDPISGHVSLYWYRQALGQGPEFLTYFNYEAQQDKSGLPNDRFSAERPEGSISTLTIQRTEQRDSAMYRCASSLGPNRAPHQPQHFGDGTRLSIL.

V is TRBV5-1 and J is TRBJ1-1; 8 bases fit TRBD1. This CDR3 contains 14 residues. Germline CDR1 reads SGHRS; CDR2 reads YFSETQ. The V gene end was trimmed by 5 bases and the J gene end by 1 base; junction bases not matched to a gene: 4. The CDR3 protein is CASRGTGQNTEAFF. CDR3 in DNA: TGCGCCAGCAGGGGGACAGGACAGAACACTGAAGCTTTCTTT. Variable domain in full (rest from reference TRBV5-1 and TRBJ1-1): KAGVTQTPRYLIKTRGQQVTLSCSPISGHRSVSWYQQTPGQGLQFLFEYFSETQRNKGNFPGRFSGRQFSNSRSEMNVSTLELGDSALYLCASRGTGQNTEAFFGQGTRLTVV.

The chain couples TRBV23-1 to TRBJ2-7, with D possibly TRBD2 on 5 matching bases. TRBV23-1 carries the ORF label, with uncertain function. The CDR3 extends over 16 amino acids. Trimming took 2 bases from V and 4 from J, leaving 18 bases between them. The CDR3 coding sequence is TGCGCCAGCAGTCAACCTGACCCTCAGAGCGGTTACGAGCAGTACTTC. Translated, it gives CASSQPDPQSGYEQYF.

The chain has TRBV2 and TRBJ2-3, with 10 bases matching TRBD2. V shed 4 bases, J shed 4 bases, and the junction held 5 bases outside the gene matches. The germline V gene has CDR1 SNHLY and CDR2 FYNNEI. This CDR3 spans 15 amino acids. Written as DNA, the CDR3 is TGTGCCAGCAGTGCTCTAGCGGGAGACCCAGATACGCAGTATTTT. Translated: CASSALAGDPDTQYF. Using reference TRBV2 and TRBJ2-3 for the parts outside the CDR3, the full variable domain is EPEVTQTPSHQVTQMGQEVILRCVPISNHLYFYWYRQILGQKVEFLVSFYNNEISEKSEIFDDQFSVERPDGSNFTLKIRSTKLEDSAMYFCASSALAGDPDTQYFGPGTRLTVL.

CDR3 protein: CASSLSRPSTDTQYF. The CDR3 coding sequence is TGTGCCAGCAGTTTAAGCAGGCCGAGCACAGATACGCAGTATTTT. The chain couples TRBV27 to TRBJ2-3; D ambiguous. This CDR3 region has 15 residues. V dropped 2 bases and J dropped 0 bases, with 9 bases sitting between them. Looked up from germline, CDR1 is MNHEY and CDR2 is SMNVEV (reference sequence).